This T cell receptor (beta chain) was sequenced for a study of blood T cell repertoires in COVID-19. Study-level information: Whether acute or convalescent, the COVID-19 samples came from the United States, Italy and Spain. The cDNA or gDNA used as material had been derived from T cells, B-cell-depleted T cells, or PBMCs.

Germline V gene data show CDR1 as WNHNN and CDR2 as SYGVQD (reference sequence). The CDR3 totals 15 residues. J lost 6 bases, V lost 6 bases, and 11 bases had no gene match. Original processing methods: Scientists estimated how many nucleated cells there were by amplifying reference gene primers. TCRdb's table, derived via immunoSEQ multiplex PCR, lists solely in-frame clones and lacks some. D and trimming come from the DNA, and the V and J calls and clone size come from that table. Of 250,000 or so clones in the sample, about 85% were seen once. The chain joins TRBV10-1 to TRBJ2-1; 7 bases align to TRBD1. The receptor was derived from a man aged 30 to 45 who had recovered from COVID-19. Sequencing was performed on peripheral blood. The CDR3 DNA reads TGCGCCAGCAGACCTGACAGGGATGGGGCCAATGAGCAGTTCTTC. It specifies CASRPDRDGANEQFF.